These 26 T cell receptor beta chains share one sample of origin, sequenced in a study of T cell repertoires in cytomegalovirus infection. A single record per CDR3 protein comes from TCRdb applying MiXCR to the reads. The sample has a few hundred thousand distinct CDR3 sequences, over 7.5% seen once. Sample: PBMCs. Receptors were obtained from a human donor in good health (CMV status not recorded). Some clones in this sample may be carry-over from other donors' samples.

This clonotype was counted between two and nine times. The J gene is TRBJ1-1, the V gene TRBV20-1, with TRBD1 as a possible D gene (6 bases). Trimming took off 0 bases at V and 5 bases at J, with 10 bases between the two ends. The CDR3 has 13 amino acids. The germline gives CDR1 DFQATT, CDR2 SNEGSKA (reference sequence). The DNA for the CDR3 is TGCAGTGCTAGAGAGGGAGGGGGAACTGAAGCTTTCTTT. It specifies CSAREGGGTEAFF.

In this sample, this clonotype turned up many times. This chain joins TRBV11-2 and TRBJ2-2; 13 nucleotides agree with TRBD2. From germline, CDR1 is SGHAT and CDR2 FQNNGV. After removal of 3 bases from V and 4 bases from J, the junction contained 5 bases not matched to a gene. CDR3 length: 17 amino acids. CDR3 DNA: TGTGCCAGCAGCTTGGGACTAGCGGGAATTTCCACCGGGGAGCTGTTTTTT. Its protein product is CASSLGLAGISTGELFF.

This clonotype was seen only a few times. The chain is built from TRBV7-2 and TRBJ2-7; D gene ambiguous. CDR3 length equals 15 residues. Germline assignment: CDR1 SGHTA and CDR2 FQGNSA. V shed 5 bases and J shed 2 bases, with 16 bases lying between them. Written as DNA, the CDR3 is TGTGCCAGCAGCCCCCGGATGAGTTCTACCTACGAGCAGTACTTC. Protein product: CASSPRMSSTYEQYF.

This CDR3 reads CASSTRTGTDTQYF. CDR3 DNA: TGTGCCAGCAGTACGAGGACAGGCACAGATACGCAGTATTTT. The chain uses TRBV28 and TRBJ2-3; perhaps TRBD1 as D (6 bases). This CDR3 contains 14 residues. Germline V gene data show CDR1 as MDHEN and CDR2 as SYDVKM. The V end lost 5 bases, the J end lost 1 base, and 10 bases lay between the germline ends.

The CDR3 bases are TGTGCCAGCAGTTCTTACAGTTCCTACGAGCAGTACTTC. Translation: CASSSYSSYEQYF. The chain is built from TRBV12-3 or TRBV12-4 and TRBJ2-7; D is unresolved. CDR3 length: 13 amino acids. Trimming took 4 bases from V and 1 from J, leaving 8 bases between them.

At least ten counts were recorded for this clonotype. The genes are TRBV19 and TRBJ2-6, with D perhaps TRBD1 or TRBD2 (5 bases each). Germline CDR1 is LNHDA and CDR2 is SQIVND (reference sequence). The V gene lost 5 bases and the J gene lost 0 bases, with 14 bases spanning the gap. The CDR3 has 17 amino acids. The CDR3: CASSPPGTHSGANVLTF. The CDR3, as DNA: TGTGCCAGTAGTCCTCCGGGGACCCACTCTGGGGCCAACGTCCTGACTTTC.

The J gene is TRBJ2-7, the V gene TRBV6-6; TRBD1 aligns across 7 bases. The CDR3 loop spans 15 amino acids. CDR1 is MNHNY and CDR2 is SVGAGI in the germline V gene (reference sequence). Germline trimming cut 6 bases from V and 0 bases from J; bases unmatched to any gene: 8. The CDR3: CASRTDRASSYEQYF. CDR3 sequence (DNA): TGTGCCAGCAGGACCGACAGGGCGAGCTCCTACGAGCAGTACTTC.

This clonotype was counted ten times or more. The J gene is TRBJ2-7, the V gene TRBV4-2, with D unclear. With 0 bases removed from V and 5 bases from J, the gap between germline ends came to 11 bases. From germline, CDR1 is LGHNA and CDR2 YNFKEQ. The CDR3 runs to 14 residues. CDR3 protein: CASSQESRDDEQYF. The CDR3 DNA sequence: TGTGCCAGCAGCCAAGAGTCAAGGGATGACGAGCAGTACTTC.

This clonotype was counted a few times. The chain has TRBV10-3 and TRBJ1-1; D unresolved. CDR3 size: 15 residues. Deletions cut 0 bases from V and 0 bases from J, with 8 bases between. CDR1 ENHRY and CDR2 SYGVKD come from the germline V gene. The CDR3 DNA reads as TGTGCCATCAGTGAGTCGGCGGGGTTGAACACTGAAGCTTTCTTT. This translates into CAISESAGLNTEAFF.

This rearrangement joins TRBV7-6 to TRBJ2-1; 7 bases line up with TRBD2. The V gene's germline CDR1 is SGHVS and CDR2 FNYEAQ. The ends lost 5 bases at V and 15 bases at J; junction bases unmatched: 16. The CDR3 is made up of 14 amino acids. CDR3 residues: CASSTSSGGRTPFF. Here the CDR3 DNA reads TGTGCCAGCAGCACCTCGTCGGGCGGGAGAACCCCGTTCTTC.

The rearrangement joins TRBV12-3 or TRBV12-4 to TRBJ1-6; no clear D. Trimming removed 6 bases from V and 7 bases from J, with 7 bases in between. The CDR3 contains 12 residues. CDR3 amino acids: CASRIVNSPLHF. CDR3 sequence (DNA): TGTGCCAGCAGGATTGTGAATTCACCCCTCCACTTT.

Only a few counts were recorded for this clonotype. The chain's CDR3 is CASTALRAGGIWYEQYF. The CDR3 bases are TGTGCCAGCACAGCGCTCCGAGCGGGAGGTATTTGGTACGAGCAGTACTTC. The V call is TRBV5-6, the J call TRBJ2-7; 9 positions agree with TRBD2. Losses at the gene ends were 6 bases for V and 4 bases for J; bases not matched to a gene: 17. The V gene's germline CDR1 is SGHDT and CDR2 YYEEEE. The CDR3 is 17 amino acids.

There are a few counts of this clonotype. The gene calls are TRBV6-2 or TRBV6-3 and TRBJ2-7, with D possibly called TRBD1 or TRBD2 (6 bases each). Trimming stripped 6 bases from V and 2 bases from J, with 14 bases between. Germline assignment: CDR1 MNHEY and CDR2 SVGEGT. The CDR3 consists of 14 residues. CDR3 bases: TGTGCCAGCAGCCCCCCGGGGGCCACCTACGAGCAGTACTTC. This gives the protein CASSPPGATYEQYF.

The gene calls are TRBV12-3 or TRBV12-4 and TRBJ1-1, with 7 bases aligning to TRBD1. V shed 4 bases, J shed 1 base, and the junction held 3 bases outside the gene matches. This CDR3 comprises 14 residues. CDR3 in DNA: TGTGCCAGCAGTTCCAGGGGGGGGAACACTGAAGCTTTCTTT. This encodes CASSSRGGNTEAFF.

In this sample, this clonotype turned up many times. The chain couples TRBV7-2 to TRBJ2-5; D may correspond to TRBD1 or TRBD2 (6 bases each). V shed 4 bases and J shed 6 bases, with 12 bases lying between them. The CDR3 loop spans 13 amino acids. Looked up from germline, CDR1 is SGHTA and CDR2 is FQGNSA. CDR3 sequence (DNA): TGTGCCAGCAGCTATACAGGGAGGCAGACCCAGTACTTC. It is translated as CASSYTGRQTQYF.

This clonotype showed up many times. This sequence joins TRBV7-8 and TRBJ2-7, with D unclear. Germline CDR1 is SGHVS and CDR2 is FQNEAQ. Between the trimmed V and J ends, which lost 0 bases and 3 bases, there was a span of 9 bases. This CDR3 is 14 amino acids long. The CDR3 coding sequence is TGTGCCAGCAGCTTAGCGCTGGGCCTCTACGAGCAGTACTTC. This sequence encodes CASSLALGLYEQYF.

This clonotype has more than one count but fewer than ten. This chain joins TRBV11-2 and TRBJ2-2; D is unclear. V dropped 1 base and J dropped 1 base, with 7 bases sitting between them. The CDR3 sequence is 15 residues long. Per germline, CDR1 SGHAT and CDR2 FQNNGV. DNA for the CDR3: TGTGCCAGCAGCTTAGTAGGTGGGAACACCGGGGAGCTGTTTTTT. Amino acid sequence: CASSLVGGNTGELFF.

The rearrangement links TRBV2 to TRBJ1-4; 9 nucleotides agree with TRBD1. The CDR3 is 14 residues long. The germline gives CDR1 SNHLY, CDR2 FYNNEI. J gave up 8 bases and V 7 bases, and 8 bases lay outside the gene matches. CDR3 sequence (DNA): TGTGCCAGCAACCTACAGGGGGCATTGGAAAAACTGTTTTTT. Translating it yields CASNLQGALEKLFF.

The CDR3 spells CASSPSGQGRSIDTEQFF. The CDR3 bases are TGTGCCAGCAGTCCCTCTGGGCAGGGCAGGTCGATCGACACTGAGCAGTTCTTC. V is TRBV25-1 and J is TRBJ2-1, with TRBD1 as a possible D gene (5 bases). V lost 5 bases and J lost 9, with 29 bases in between. The CDR3 contains 18 residues. Germline V lookup: CDR1 MGHDK, CDR2 SYGVNS.

This chain connects TRBV20-1 to TRBJ2-7, with D maybe TRBD2 (6 bases). Germline V gene data show CDR1 as DFQATT and CDR2 as SNEGSKA (reference sequence). Trimming left V 3 bases short and J 2 bases short, with 17 bases between. CDR3 size: 15 residues. The CDR3 nucleotides read TGCAGTGCTAGCCTCTCGAGCGGGCTTCCCTACGAGCAGTACTTC. It translates to CSASLSSGLPYEQYF.

The chain combines TRBV25-1 with TRBJ2-1; no definite D call. The germline V gene encodes CDR1 MGHDK and CDR2 SYGVNS. V was clipped by 3 bases and J by 5 bases, with 11 bases between them. The CDR3 length is 14 residues. CDR3 amino acids: CASSDHPLDNEQFF. As DNA, the CDR3 is TGTGCCAGCAGTGACCATCCACTTGACAATGAGCAGTTCTTC. Complete variable domain (other parts from reference TRBV25-1 and TRBJ2-1): EADIYQTPRYLVIGTGKKITLECSQTMGHDKMYWYQQDPGMELHLIHYSYGVNSTEKGDLSSESTVSRIRTEHFPLTLESARPSHTSQYLCASSDHPLDNEQFFGPGTRLTVL.

The table lists this clonotype with many counts. The V call is TRBV11-2, the J call TRBJ2-3; 7 positions agree with TRBD2. This CDR3 has 14 residues. Germline V gene sequence: CDR1 SGHAT, CDR2 FQNNGV. V was clipped by 2 bases and J by 4 bases; unmatched bases: 3. CDR3 in DNA: TGTGCCAGCAGCTTAAGCGGGACTCCAGATACGCAGTATTTT. Its protein is CASSLSGTPDTQYF.

This clonotype has only a few counts. The genes are TRBV27 and TRBJ2-5, with 7 bases fitting TRBD1. Per germline, CDR1 MNHEY and CDR2 SMNVEV (reference sequence). CDR3 size: 16 residues. J lost 5 bases, V lost 4 bases, and 13 bases had no gene match. DNA for the CDR3: TGTGCCAGCAGTTCTAAAGGGACAGTTATCACGGAGACCCAGTACTTC. This sequence encodes CASSSKGTVITETQYF.

This clonotype was counted between two and nine times. The chain uses TRBV9 and TRBJ2-1, with 10 bases that match TRBD1. The length of the CDR3 is 15 residues. Germline V gene sequence: CDR1 SGDLS, CDR2 YYNGEE. V dropped 4 bases and J dropped 8; count of bases not matched to a gene: 9. The CDR3 DNA follows: TGTGCCAGCAGCTCGCGACAGGGGGCAGGCGATGAGCAGTTCTTC. It specifies CASSSRQGAGDEQFF.

This clonotype was detected ten times or more. This rearrangement joins TRBV7-6 to TRBJ2-7; D may be TRBD1 or TRBD2 (7 bases each). V was cut by 5 bases and J by 5 bases, with 19 bases left in between. This CDR3 is 15 amino acids long. Germline lookup yields CDR1 SGHVS and CDR2 FNYEAQ. The CDR3 loop reads CASSAKTGRVDEQYF. CDR3 DNA sequence: TGTGCCAGCAGCGCCAAGACAGGGAGGGTAGACGAGCAGTACTTC. The full variable domain, in which reference TRBV7-6 and TRBJ2-7 provide the parts outside the CDR3, is GAGVSQSPRYKVTKRGQDVALRCDPISGHVSLYWYRQALGQGPEFLTYFNYEAQQDKSGLPNDRFSAERPEGSISTLTIQRTEQRDSAMYRCASSAKTGRVDEQYFGPGTRLTVT.

This clonotype was detected only a few times. The CDR3 DNA is TGTGCCAGCAGTGAAGCGTACCGGTTTTCCAAAGAGACCCAGTACTTC. Protein product: CASSEAYRFSKETQYF. The rearrangement uses TRBV2 and TRBJ2-5; D is unclear. The germline gives CDR1 SNHLY, CDR2 FYNNEI. The V and J ends lost 0 bases and 3 bases respectively, with 14 bases between them. The CDR3 totals 16 residues.